This T cell receptor (beta chain) stems from a study of shared clonotypes between healthy human individuals (dated by TCRdb to the early 2020s). About the full investigation: The cohort comprised two women and a few men aged 18 to 49 years. Per donor, three plates each were used for CD4 naive and CD4 memory, two for CD8 naive, and one for CD8 memory. The study deeply sequenced blood TCR repertoires of five healthy adults to estimate repertoire size and the extent of clonotype sharing between individuals. To increase sequencing depth and limit assay-specific biases, TCR repertoire library preparation and sequencing were carried out by different laboratories using diverse techniques. Each donor's leukapheresis produced roughly between roughly 0.85 and 10 billion PBMCs.

What the study reported, not specific to this receptor: Incomplete sequencing was indicated by rarefaction of sorted-subset datasets, despite the large sequencing depth. Naive subsets generally had larger estimated clonotype richness than memory subsets did. Based on pairwise subsampling, the degree of clonotype sharing among donors was expected to be affected by sequencing depth. Because the study included only a small number of donors, the genetic and exposure-history diversity represented was limited. Sharing across a handful of donors was observed for about 5% of naive CD4, around 3.5% of naive CD8, over 2% of memory CD4, and about 0.4% of memory CD8 clonotypes. Clonotypes shared by all four sorted-subset donors showed higher generation probabilities than non-shared clonotypes. Only blood was sampled, and tissue TCR repertoires likely differ from those in blood.

Using the deep immunoSEQ assay, TCR CDR3 regions were amplified from genomic DNA by multiplex PCR. Extracted genomic DNA from each cell subset was spread evenly across all wells of several immunoSEQ 96-well plates, with each plate serving as a replicate. For sorted subsets, each replicate PCR was loaded with roughly 200 ng genomic DNA, equivalent to 30,000 or so T cell genomes. Purified libraries were quantified with a Qubit 3.0 fluorometer, sized on a Bioanalyzer 2100, and re-quantified with the KAPA Library Quantification kit. A separate single-read 150-cycle Illumina NextSeq 550 flow cell was used to sequence each immunoSEQ 96-well plate. As for the authors' bioinformatics: The immunoSEQ output contained only junctional sequences without quality scores, so filtering could not match that applied to full-length reads. Sequences were annotated with PyIR, a Python wrapper for IgBLAST v1.9, using IMGT germline references to assign V/J genes and CDR3. Reads were removed for weak V/J assignments (E-value above 1e-6), missing CDR3, stop codons, out-of-frame junctions, or ambiguous translated residues. V3J clonotypes were defined as sequences sharing an identical inferred V gene, J gene, and CDR3 amino acid sequence. The percentage overlap between two repertoires was calculated by dividing the number of shared unique clonotypes by the size of the smaller repertoire. RTK rarefaction, the Chao1 estimator, and Recon v2.1 estimates of unobserved clonotypes were used to assess repertoire richness. OLGA was used to compute generation probabilities for all TCRbeta clonotypes that the gDNA method yielded from a few donors. TCRdb retrieved this table from immuneACCESS and kept in-frame rearrangements only. Not all clones are present; in checked studies, unresolved V genes account for under half, and no reason is known for the remainder. V and J calls and clone size come straight from that table; D and trimming were deduced from the DNA. This sample is represented by approximately 2,000,000 clones; around 95% of them were singletons. The ten largest clones take up about 1.7% of the sample.

A note on this clone: Its antigen remains undetermined. The sample holds no much larger clone one base away, and base qualities are not on file.

The CDR3, cysteine through phenylalanine, is 15 amino acids long. Left in the record is the CDR3 DNA by itself, 45 bases read in frame from the first base. V and J are trimmed by 3 bases and 2 bases, and the gene matches miss 7 bases of the junction. From a lookup of the germline V gene, CDR1 and CDR2 are SGDLS and YYNGEE. CD8 naive samples were CD45RO-negative cells positively selected for CCR7, giving a CD45RA+CCR7+ population that excluded TemRA cells. The donors were healthy, HIV-negative adults who had no recently reported acute infections or vaccinations. All donors were Caucasian adults living in Nashville, Tennessee, USA. Blood was obtained by leukapheresis, after which PBMCs were separated by Ficoll-Histopaque density gradient centrifugation and cryopreserved in liquid nitrogen vapor phase. Purity and quantity of every magnetically sorted T cell population were checked by analytical flow cytometry. From each sorted fraction, genomic DNA was isolated and quantified by UV absorbance on a Nanodrop 2000c.

This sequence was found in a man aged 18 to 35 in good health. Some clones in this sample may be carry-over from other donors' samples. Sequenced sample: naive CD8+ T cells from PBMCs. The sample's cell subset or site label, decoded: CD45RA+CCR7+. The chain is made from TRBV9 and TRBJ2-5, with 7 bases matching TRBD1. The nucleotides are TGTGCCAGCAGCGATTCGGGACAGAATCAAGAGACCCAGTACTTC. Its product reads: CASSDSGQNQETQYF. Full variable domain (CDR3 extended with the reference TRBV9 and TRBJ2-5 proteins): DSGVTQTPKHLITATGQRVTLRCSPRSGDLSVYWYQQSLDQGLQFLIQYYNGEERAKGNILERFSAQQFPDLHSELNLSSLELGDSALYFCASSDSGQNQETQYFGPGTRLLVL.